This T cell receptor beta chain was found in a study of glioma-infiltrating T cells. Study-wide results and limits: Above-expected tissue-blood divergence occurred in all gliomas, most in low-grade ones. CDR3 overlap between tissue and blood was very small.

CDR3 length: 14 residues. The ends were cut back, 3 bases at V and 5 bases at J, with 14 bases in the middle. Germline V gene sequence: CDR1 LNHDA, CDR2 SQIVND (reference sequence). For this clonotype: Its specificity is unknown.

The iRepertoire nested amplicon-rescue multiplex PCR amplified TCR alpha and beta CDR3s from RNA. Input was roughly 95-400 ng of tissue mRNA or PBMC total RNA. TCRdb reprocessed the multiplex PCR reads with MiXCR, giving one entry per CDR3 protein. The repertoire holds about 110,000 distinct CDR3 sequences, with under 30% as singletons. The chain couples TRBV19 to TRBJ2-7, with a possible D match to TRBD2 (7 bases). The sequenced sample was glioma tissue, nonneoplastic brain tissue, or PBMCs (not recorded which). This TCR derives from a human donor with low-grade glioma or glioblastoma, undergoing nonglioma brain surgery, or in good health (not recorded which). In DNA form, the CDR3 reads TGTGCCAGTAGTATTTCGGGGGGCCGGGACGAGCAGTACTTC. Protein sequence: CASSISGGRDEQYF.